These 5 T cell receptor beta chains share one sample of origin, sequenced in a study of Graves' ophthalmopathy and Graves' hyperthyroidism listed by TCRdb under 2018. The instrument given in TCRdb is Illumina HiSeq 2000. For repertoire sequencing, the TCR beta CDR3 regions were amplified from RNA transcripts. HTBI primers and the Qiagen OneStep RT-PCR kit were used in a first-round RT-PCR, which was followed by a second-round multiplex PCR, size selection and purification. The public reads were reanalyzed by TCRdb: fastp trimming at Q25, MiXCR alignment, in-frame beta chains only. A single entry per CDR3 protein holds the most common genes and DNA from its merged rows. The sample table shows 900,000 to 1,200,000 distinct CDR3 sequences, and roughly two fifths are seen once. The ten largest clones represent 11% of the sample. Sequencing used peripheral blood or thyroid tissue (not recorded which). Receptor source: an adult man with Graves' hyperthyroidism.

This sequence joins TRBV12-3 or TRBV12-4 and TRBJ1-1, with 10 bases lining up with TRBD1. With V trimmed by 2 bases and J by 4 bases, 4 bases remained unmatched. This CDR3 is 15 amino acids long. CDR3 loop: CASSLTGQGSTEAFF. The CDR3 DNA sequence: TGTGCCAGCAGTTTAACGGGACAGGGGAGCACTGAAGCTTTCTTT.

This clonotype occurred many times. The chain has TRBV10-3 and TRBJ2-5, with D possibly TRBD2 on 7 matching bases. Per the germline V gene, CDR1 is ENHRY and CDR2 is SYGVKD. The CDR3 is 15 amino acids. V was clipped by 6 bases and J by 4 bases, with 18 bases between them. The CDR3 DNA follows: TGTGCCATCAGCACCACCTCGGGGGGCGTAGAGACCCAGTACTTC. It codes for CAISTTSGGVETQYF.

The chain uses TRBV12-3 or TRBV12-4 and TRBJ1-2, with 9 bases fitting TRBD1. This CDR3 is 14 amino acids long. The J segment lost 6 bases and the V segment lost 4 bases, leaving 6 bases of the junction unmatched. The CDR3 bases are TGTGCCAGCAGTTCCACAGGGGGCACGGATGGCTACACCTTC. Translating gives CASSSTGGTDGYTF.

The table lists this clonotype with many counts. The rearrangement joins TRBV7-2 to TRBJ2-7; 7 nucleotides align to TRBD2. V trimming: 3 bases; J trimming: 2 bases; junction bases outside the gene matches: 10. Looked up from germline, CDR1 is SGHTA and CDR2 is FQGNSA. The CDR3 runs 16 residues. This chain's CDR3 is CASSLGTSAPAYEQYF. The CDR3 DNA reads TGTGCCAGCAGCTTGGGTACTAGCGCCCCGGCCTACGAGCAGTACTTC.

This rearrangement joins TRBV6-5 to TRBJ2-7; the match to TRBD1 covers 11 bases. The V and J ends lost 4 bases and 5 bases, in that order; junction bases with no gene match: 10. Germline V gives CDR1 MNHEY, CDR2 SVGAGI. The CDR3 contains 16 residues. The chain's CDR3 is CASSSGQGAIFHEQYF. As DNA, the CDR3 is TGTGCCAGCAGTTCAGGACAGGGGGCAATCTTTCACGAGCAGTACTTC.